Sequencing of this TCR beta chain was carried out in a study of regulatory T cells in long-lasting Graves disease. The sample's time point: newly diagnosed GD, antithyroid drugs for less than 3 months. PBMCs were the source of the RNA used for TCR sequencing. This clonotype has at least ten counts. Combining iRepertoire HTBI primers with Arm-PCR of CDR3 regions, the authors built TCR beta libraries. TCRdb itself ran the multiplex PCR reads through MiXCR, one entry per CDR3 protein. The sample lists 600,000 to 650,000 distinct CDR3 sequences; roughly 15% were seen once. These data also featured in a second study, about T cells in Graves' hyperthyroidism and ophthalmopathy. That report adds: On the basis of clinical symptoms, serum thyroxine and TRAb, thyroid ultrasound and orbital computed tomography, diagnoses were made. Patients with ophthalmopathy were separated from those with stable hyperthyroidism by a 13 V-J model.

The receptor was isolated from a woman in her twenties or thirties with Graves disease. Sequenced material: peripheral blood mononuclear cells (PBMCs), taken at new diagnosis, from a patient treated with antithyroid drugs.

In DNA form, the CDR3 reads TGTGCCGGTGGGGAGGCGCATGAGACCCAGTACTTC. This encodes CAGGEAHETQYF. V is TRBV2 and J is TRBJ2-5; TRBD2 is a possible D gene (6 bases). The CDR3 covers 12 residues. V was clipped by 11 bases and J by 5 bases, with 15 bases between them. The germline V gene has CDR1 SNHLY and CDR2 FYNNEI. Variable domain in full (rest from reference TRBV2 and TRBJ2-5): EPEVTQTPSHQVTQMGQEVILRCVPISNHLYFYWYRQILGQKVEFLVSFYNNEISEKSEIFDDQFSVERPDGSNFTLKIRSTKLEDSAMYFCAGGEAHETQYFGPGTRLLVL.